Included here is one TCR beta chain sequence, with context. This sample is drawn from a study of blood T cell repertoires in COVID-19. As for the study in general: The samples span acute and convalescent COVID-19 from the United States, Italy and Spain.

Assignment of participants to cohorts was predicated upon participant-reported clinical history. Clones were sequenced by immunoSEQ multiplex PCR, and TCRdb holds only the in-frame ones, with some missing. This table holds fewer than 200,000 clones, roughly 87% found once. This CDR3 is built from 14 residues. With 1 base clipped from V and 3 bases from J, the junction kept 2 bases outside the gene matches. Germline-derived CDR1 and CDR2 are SGHTA and FQGTGA. The sequenced sample was PBMCs or T cells enriched from blood (not recorded which). The rearrangement links TRBV7-3 to TRBJ2-5, with 7 bases fitting TRBD2. The clonotype comes from a human donor with acute COVID-19. The donor label of this sample is uncertain. CDR3 protein: CASSLNGGEETQYF. The CDR3 bases are TGTGCCAGCAGCTTAAATGGGGGGGAAGAGACCCAGTACTTC.